These 9 T cell receptor beta chains were all obtained from the same sample, sequenced in a study of blood T cell repertoires in COVID-19. Using immunoSEQ multiplex PCR, the repertoire was profiled, and TCRdb retains in-frame clones only, with some absent. The sample records roughly 61,000 clones, 80% to 95% being singletons. The sequenced sample consisted of peripheral blood. The receptors were sampled from a man aged 55 to 69 with acute or convalescent COVID-19.

This sequence joins TRBV24-1 and TRBJ1-2; D ambiguous. The CDR3 runs to 11 residues. CDR1 is KGHDR, CDR2 SFDVKD, per germline. Trimming left V 5 bases short and J 7 bases short, with 7 bases between. The CDR3 reads CATSGSSGYTF. DNA for the CDR3: TGTGCCACCAGTGGTAGTAGTGGCTACACCTTC.

The V gene is TRBV6-5, the J gene TRBJ2-5; 9 bases line up with TRBD1. The germline V gene has CDR1 MNHEY and CDR2 SVGAGI. The CDR3 sequence is 15 residues long. The junction had 9 bases not matched to a gene; V was cut back by 6 bases and J by 4 bases. CDR3 nucleotides: TGTGCCAGCAGGCGGGACAGGGAATCGGTAGAGACCCAGTACTTC. Its protein product is CASRRDRESVETQYF.

The chain is built from TRBV6-5 and TRBJ2-7; D is possibly TRBD2 (7 bases). Trimming pared 0 bases from V and 3 bases from J, leaving 12 bases between. Germline-derived CDR1 and CDR2 are MNHEY and SVGAGI. The length of the CDR3 is 15 residues. CDR3 in DNA: TGTGCCAGCAGTTACTCTGGGGGAGGGGGCTACGAGCAGTACTTC. Protein sequence: CASSYSGGGGYEQYF.

This chain links TRBV28 with TRBJ1-1; D gene ambiguous. The CDR3 consists of 11 residues. CDR1 and CDR2 from the germline V gene are MDHEN and SYDVKM. The CDR3 coding sequence is TGTGCGGTGGAGGGGAACACTGAAGCTTTCTTT. This codes for CAVEGNTEAFF. Full variable domain (outside the CDR3, taken from reference TRBV28 and TRBJ1-1): DVKVTQSSRYLVKRTGEKVFLECVQDMDHENMFWYRQDPGLGLRLIYFSYDVKMKEKGDIPEGYSVSREKKERFSLILESASTNQTSMYLCAVEGNTEAFFGQGTRLTVV.

This chain connects TRBV30 to TRBJ2-1; 7 nucleotides agree with TRBD2. The CDR3 is 16 residues long. CDR1 is GTSNPN, CDR2 SVGIG, per germline (reference sequence). J gave up 9 bases and V 1 base, and 15 bases lay outside the gene matches. The CDR3 sequence: CAWSGGWRELLGEQFF. The DNA for the CDR3 is TGTGCCTGGAGTGGTGGATGGCGGGAGCTATTGGGTGAGCAGTTCTTC.

J is TRBJ1-5 and V is TRBV19; D ambiguous. V lost 5 bases, J lost 0 bases, and 11 bases lay in between. There are 15 residues in the CDR3. CDR1 is LNHDA, CDR2 SQIVND, per germline (reference sequence). CDR3 sequence (DNA): TGTGCCAGTAGTGTTATACTACGTAGCAATCAGCCCCAGCATTTT. Amino acid sequence: CASSVILRSNQPQHF.

The chain is built from TRBV7-3 and TRBJ1-1, with D hard to call. V was shortened by 5 bases and J by 5 bases, with 12 bases between the two germline ends. CDR1 SGHTA and CDR2 FQGTGA come from the germline V gene. The CDR3 is 13 residues long. The CDR3 sequence is CASSPRSGTEAFF. CDR3 DNA sequence: TGTGCCAGCAGCCCGCGATCGGGGACTGAAGCTTTCTTT. Full variable domain (rest looked up from reference TRBV7-3 and TRBJ1-1): GAGVSQTPSNKVTEKGKYVELRCDPISGHTALYWYRQSLGQGPEFLIYFQGTGAADDSGLPNDRFFAVRPEGSVSTLKIQRTERGDSAVYLCASSPRSGTEAFFGQGTRLTVV.

J is TRBJ1-4 and V is TRBV9; TRBD1 aligns across 10 bases. Losses at the gene ends were 3 bases for V and 7 bases for J; bases not matched to a gene: 6. This CDR3 contains 15 residues. In germline, CDR1 is SGDLS, CDR2 YYNGEE. The chain's CDR3 is CASSARTGGVEKLFF. CDR3 in DNA: TGTGCCAGCAGCGCCAGGACAGGGGGAGTTGAAAAACTGTTTTTT.

This chain connects TRBV29-1 to TRBJ1-4; D may be TRBD1 (5 bases). Looked up from germline, CDR1 is SQVTM and CDR2 is ANQGSEA. V gave up 4 bases and J gave up 2 bases, with 14 bases separating them. This CDR3 contains 15 residues. The CDR3: CSVGKTGATNEKLFF. DNA for the CDR3: TGCAGCGTTGGAAAAACAGGCGCGACTAATGAAAAACTGTTTTTT.